This T cell receptor beta chain was identified in a study of blood T cell repertoires in COVID-19 (dated by TCRdb to the early 2020s). For context, the study as a whole: Samples from collaborators originated in the United States, Italy and Spain and spanned both the acute and convalescent phases of COVID-19. The prospective study material was composed of cDNA or gDNA derived from T cells, B-cell-depleted T cells, or PBMCs. The dataset comprised deeply sampled blood TCRbeta repertoires from subjects exposed to, actively infected with, or recovered from COVID-19. A freely available public database, intended as a resource for researchers studying the immune response to SARS-CoV-2, is where the repertoires were released. Samples were obtained from the ongoing ImmuneRACE study (first 160 participants) and from about 1,300 subjects provided by 6 global collaborators. A de-identified subject ID, COVID-19 status, age in years and sex were almost always included in the sample metadata. HLA class I and class II types, where available, came from metadata supplied by the sample provider rather than from assay-based typing. The full study reports these points: The amount of clinical and demographic metadata varied by source and participant and was provided uncurated.

Worth noting for this clone: No cognate antigen has been identified for it. Base qualities are not recorded, but no much larger clone differs from it by a single base.

One collaborating source in Seattle enrolled patients while the patients were actively infected and followed the patients over time throughout the course of disease. Each collaborating institution followed its own protocols to collect whole blood in K2EDTA tubes. Collaborator samples were shipped for TCRbeta analysis as frozen whole blood, isolated PBMCs, or DNA extracted from either sample type. The immunoSEQ Assay, a bias-controlled multiplex PCR, was used to amplify TCRbeta CDR3 regions from genomic DNA. The paper's processing steps were these. The number of nucleated cells in each sample was estimated from the amplification of reference gene primers within the assay. Sequence reads were collapsed and filtered to measure the absolute abundance of every unique TCRbeta CDR3 rearrangement. Productive Simpson clonality was computed per sample as the square root of Simpson's diversity index over productive rearrangements. Here the immuneACCESS table is served through TCRdb, limited to in-frame sequences with V and J called. Missing clones are a known gap in these copies; in checked studies unresolved V genes cover under half, and the rest lacks a known reason. V and J calls and clone size follow that table, whereas D and trimming were derived from the DNA. For this sample there are more than 200,000 clones; about 88% appear just once. The ten largest account for 5.2% of the sample.

According to the germline V gene (reference sequence), CDR1 reads LGHDT and CDR2 reads YNNKEL. The CDR3 runs 17 amino acids, cysteine and phenylalanine included. CDR3 DNA only is kept here, 51 bases in frame from base 1. V ends up 1 base short and J 4 bases short, with an unmatched junction base count of 8. This receptor was taken from a woman aged 55-70 years with COVID-19, enrolled during active disease. What was sequenced was peripheral blood. The sequence is built from TRBV3-1 (or the pseudogene TRBV3-2) and TRBJ2-3; 10 central nucleotides agree with TRBD2. The base sequence is TGTGCCAGCAGCCAAGCGGGAGCGGGAGGGCCCTCAGATACGCAGTATTTT. This is translated as CASSQAGAGGPSDTQYF.